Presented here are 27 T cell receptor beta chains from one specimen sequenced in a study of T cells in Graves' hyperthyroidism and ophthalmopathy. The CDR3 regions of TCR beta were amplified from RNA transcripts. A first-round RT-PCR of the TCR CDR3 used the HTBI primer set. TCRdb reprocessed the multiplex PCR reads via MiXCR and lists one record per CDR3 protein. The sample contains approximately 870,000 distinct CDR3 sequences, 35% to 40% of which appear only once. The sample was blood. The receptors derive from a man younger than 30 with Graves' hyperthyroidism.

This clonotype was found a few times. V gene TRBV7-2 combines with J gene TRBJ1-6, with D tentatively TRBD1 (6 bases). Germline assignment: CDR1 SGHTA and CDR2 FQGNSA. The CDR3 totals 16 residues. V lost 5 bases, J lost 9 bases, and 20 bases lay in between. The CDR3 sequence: CASSQDRGRGGSPLHF. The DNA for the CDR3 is TGTGCCAGCAGCCAAGATAGGGGCAGGGGCGGTTCACCCCTCCACTTT.

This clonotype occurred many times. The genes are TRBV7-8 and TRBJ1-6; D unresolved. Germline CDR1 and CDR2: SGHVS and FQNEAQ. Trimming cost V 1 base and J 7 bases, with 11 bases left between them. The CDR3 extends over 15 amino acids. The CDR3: CASSLVAASNSPLHF. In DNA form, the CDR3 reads TGTGCCAGCAGCTTAGTGGCGGCCTCGAATTCACCCCTCCACTTT.

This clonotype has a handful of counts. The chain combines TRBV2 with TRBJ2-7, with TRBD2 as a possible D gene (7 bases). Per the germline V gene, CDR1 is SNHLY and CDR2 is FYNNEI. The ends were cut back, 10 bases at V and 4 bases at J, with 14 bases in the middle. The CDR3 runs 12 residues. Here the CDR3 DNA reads TGTGCCACGGGGGGCTCTTCTTACGAGCAGTACTTC. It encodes CATGGSSYEQYF. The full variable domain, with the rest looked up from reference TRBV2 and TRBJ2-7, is EPEVTQTPSHQVTQMGQEVILRCVPISNHLYFYWYRQILGQKVEFLVSFYNNEISEKSEIFDDQFSVERPDGSNFTLKIRSTKLEDSAMYFCATGGSSYEQYFGPGTRLTVT.

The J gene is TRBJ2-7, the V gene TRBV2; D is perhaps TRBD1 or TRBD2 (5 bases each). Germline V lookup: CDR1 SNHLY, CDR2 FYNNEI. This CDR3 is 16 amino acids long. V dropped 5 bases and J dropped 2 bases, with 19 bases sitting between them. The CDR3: CASSTSPGRYTYEQYF. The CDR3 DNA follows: TGTGCCAGCAGTACCTCCCCGGGACGTTACACCTACGAGCAGTACTTC.

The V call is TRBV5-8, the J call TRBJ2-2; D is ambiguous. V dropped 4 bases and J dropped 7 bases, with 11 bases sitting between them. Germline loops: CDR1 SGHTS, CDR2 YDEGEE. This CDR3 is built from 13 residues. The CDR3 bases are TGTGCCAGCAGCCACCGATATGGCGGGGAGCTGTTTTTT. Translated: CASSHRYGGELFF.

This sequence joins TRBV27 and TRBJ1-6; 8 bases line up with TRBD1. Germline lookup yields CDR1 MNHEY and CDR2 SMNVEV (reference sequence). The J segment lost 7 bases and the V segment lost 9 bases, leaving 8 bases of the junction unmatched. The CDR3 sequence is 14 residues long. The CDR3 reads CASRLGQVNSPLHF. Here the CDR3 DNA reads TGTGCCAGTCGACTGGGACAGGTCAATTCACCCCTCCACTTT.

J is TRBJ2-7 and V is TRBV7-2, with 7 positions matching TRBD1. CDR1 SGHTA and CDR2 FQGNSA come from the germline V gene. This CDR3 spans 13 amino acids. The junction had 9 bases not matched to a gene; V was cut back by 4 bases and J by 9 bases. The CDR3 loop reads CASSSMTGSGQYF. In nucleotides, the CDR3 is TGTGCCAGCAGCTCAATGACAGGGTCAGGGCAGTACTTC.

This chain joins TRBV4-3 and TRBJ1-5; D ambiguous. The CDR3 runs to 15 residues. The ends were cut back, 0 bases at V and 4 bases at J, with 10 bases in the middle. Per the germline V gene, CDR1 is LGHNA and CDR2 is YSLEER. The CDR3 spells CASSQDLGVNQPQHF. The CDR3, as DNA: TGCGCCAGCAGCCAAGATCTGGGCGTGAATCAGCCCCAGCATTTT.

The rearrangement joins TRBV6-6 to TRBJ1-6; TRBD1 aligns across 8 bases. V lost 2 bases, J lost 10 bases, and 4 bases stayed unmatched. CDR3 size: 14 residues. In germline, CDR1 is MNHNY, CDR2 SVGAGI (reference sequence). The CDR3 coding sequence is TGTGCCAGCAGTTACGACAGGGGAGGGTCACCCCTCCACTTT. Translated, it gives CASSYDRGGSPLHF.

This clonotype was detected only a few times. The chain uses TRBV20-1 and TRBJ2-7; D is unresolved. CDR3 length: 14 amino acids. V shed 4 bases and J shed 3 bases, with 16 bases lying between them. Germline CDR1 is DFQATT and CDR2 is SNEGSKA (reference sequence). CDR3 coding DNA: TGCAGTGCTATGGCGTTAGTTAACTTCTACGAGCAGTACTTC. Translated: CSAMALVNFYEQYF.

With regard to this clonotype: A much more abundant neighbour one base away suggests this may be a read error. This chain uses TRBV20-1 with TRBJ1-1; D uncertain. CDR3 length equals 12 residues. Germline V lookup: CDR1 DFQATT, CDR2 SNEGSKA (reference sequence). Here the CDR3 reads CGVVRIETEAFF. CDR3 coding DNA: TGCGGGGTGGTTCGGATCGAAACTGAAGCTTTCTTT.

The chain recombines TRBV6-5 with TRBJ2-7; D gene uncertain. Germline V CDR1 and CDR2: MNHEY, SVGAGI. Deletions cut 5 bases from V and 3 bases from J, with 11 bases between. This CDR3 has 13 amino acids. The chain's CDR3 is CASSQTSVYEQYF. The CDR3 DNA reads TGTGCCAGCAGTCAAACGTCGGTCTACGAGCAGTACTTC.

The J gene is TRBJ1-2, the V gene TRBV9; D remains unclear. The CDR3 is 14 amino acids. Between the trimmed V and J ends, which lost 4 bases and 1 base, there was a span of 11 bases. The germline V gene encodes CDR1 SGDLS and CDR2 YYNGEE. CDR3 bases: TGTGCCAGCAGCCCAAGGGAGGATAACTATGGCTACACCTTC. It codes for CASSPREDNYGYTF.

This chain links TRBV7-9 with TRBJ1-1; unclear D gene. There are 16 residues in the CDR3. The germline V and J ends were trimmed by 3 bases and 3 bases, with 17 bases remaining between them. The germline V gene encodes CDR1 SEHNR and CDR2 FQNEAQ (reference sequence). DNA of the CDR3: TGTGCCAGCAGCTTCGGTGAGGGTGGATTGCACACTGAAGCTTTCTTT. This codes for CASSFGEGGLHTEAFF. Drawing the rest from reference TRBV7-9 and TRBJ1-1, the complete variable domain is DTGVSQNPRHKITKRGQNVTFRCDPISEHNRLYWYRQTLGQGPEFLTYFQNEAQLEKSRLLSDRFSAERPKGSFSTLEIQRTEQGDSAMYLCASSFGEGGLHTEAFFGQGTRLTVV.

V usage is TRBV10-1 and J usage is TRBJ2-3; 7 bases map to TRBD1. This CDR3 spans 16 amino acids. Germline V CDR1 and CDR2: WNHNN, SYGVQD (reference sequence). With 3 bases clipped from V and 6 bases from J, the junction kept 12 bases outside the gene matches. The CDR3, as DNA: TGCGCCAGCAGTGATAGTCGTAGAGGGGGCCACGATACGCAGTATTTT. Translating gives CASSDSRRGGHDTQYF.

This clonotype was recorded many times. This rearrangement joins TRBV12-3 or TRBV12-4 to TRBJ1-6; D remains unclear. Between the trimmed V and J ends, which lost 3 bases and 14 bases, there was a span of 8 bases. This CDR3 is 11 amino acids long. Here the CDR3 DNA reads TGTGCCAGCAGTTTCGGTGGGGCCCTCCACTTT. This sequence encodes CASSFGGALHF.

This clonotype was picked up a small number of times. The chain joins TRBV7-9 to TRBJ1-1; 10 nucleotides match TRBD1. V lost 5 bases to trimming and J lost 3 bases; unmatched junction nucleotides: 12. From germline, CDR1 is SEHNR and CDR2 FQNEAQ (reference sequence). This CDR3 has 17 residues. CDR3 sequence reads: CASSRGQGVGEHTEAFF. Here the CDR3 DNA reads TGTGCCAGCAGCCGAGGACAGGGGGTCGGCGAACACACTGAAGCTTTCTTT.

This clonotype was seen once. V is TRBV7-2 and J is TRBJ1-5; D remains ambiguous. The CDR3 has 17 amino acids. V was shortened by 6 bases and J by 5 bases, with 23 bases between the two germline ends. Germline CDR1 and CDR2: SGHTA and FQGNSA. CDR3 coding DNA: TGTGCCAGCAGTCACCGGCGCGGCGGGAGGATCTATCAGCCCCAGCATTTT. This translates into CASSHRRGGRIYQPQHF.

The CDR3 coding sequence is TGCGCCAGCAGTGACGTACAGAAGTTAAGAGATGAAAAACTGTTTTTT. This gives the protein CASSDVQKLRDEKLFF. The chain carries TRBV10-2 and TRBJ1-4; D is uncertain. The CDR3 has 16 amino acids. V shed 3 bases and J shed 6 bases, with 17 bases lying between them. CDR1 is WSHSY and CDR2 is SAAADI in the germline V gene.

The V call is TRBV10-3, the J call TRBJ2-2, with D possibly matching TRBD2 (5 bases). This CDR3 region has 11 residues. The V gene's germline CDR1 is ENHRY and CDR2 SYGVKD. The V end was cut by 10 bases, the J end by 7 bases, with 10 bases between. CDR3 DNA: TGTGCCACCGACACTAGCGGGGAGCTGTTTTTT. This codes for CATDTSGELFF.

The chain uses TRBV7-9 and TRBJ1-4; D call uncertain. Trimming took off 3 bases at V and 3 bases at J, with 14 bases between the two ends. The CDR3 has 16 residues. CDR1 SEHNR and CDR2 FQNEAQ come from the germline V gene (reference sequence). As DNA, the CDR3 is TGTGCCAGCAGCTTGTACCGAGGTCAACCTAATGAAAAACTGTTTTTT. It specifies CASSLYRGQPNEKLFF.

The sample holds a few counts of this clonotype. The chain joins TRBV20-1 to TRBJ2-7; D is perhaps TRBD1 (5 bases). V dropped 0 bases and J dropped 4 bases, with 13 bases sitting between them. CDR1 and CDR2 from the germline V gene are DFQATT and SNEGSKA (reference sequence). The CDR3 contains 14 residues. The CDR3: CSARDPGRRYEQYF. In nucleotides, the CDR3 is TGCAGTGCTAGAGATCCAGGGCGCCGATACGAGCAGTACTTC.

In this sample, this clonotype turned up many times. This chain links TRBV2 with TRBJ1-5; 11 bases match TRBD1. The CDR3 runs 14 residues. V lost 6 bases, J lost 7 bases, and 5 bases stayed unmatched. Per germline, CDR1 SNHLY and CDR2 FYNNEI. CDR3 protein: CASRKGQGVQPQHF. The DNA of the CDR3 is TGTGCCAGCAGGAAGGGACAGGGGGTCCAGCCCCAGCATTTT.

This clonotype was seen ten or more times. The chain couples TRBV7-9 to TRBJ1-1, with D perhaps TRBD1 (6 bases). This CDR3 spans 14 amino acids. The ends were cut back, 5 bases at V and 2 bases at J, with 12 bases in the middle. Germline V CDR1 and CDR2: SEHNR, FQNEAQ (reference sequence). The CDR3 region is CASSTTGSNTEAFF. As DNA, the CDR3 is TGTGCCAGCAGCACCACAGGGAGTAACACTGAAGCTTTCTTT. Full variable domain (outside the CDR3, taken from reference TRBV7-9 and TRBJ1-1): DTGVSQNPRHKITKRGQNVTFRCDPISEHNRLYWYRQTLGQGPEFLTYFQNEAQLEKSRLLSDRFSAERPKGSFSTLEIQRTEQGDSAMYLCASSTTGSNTEAFFGQGTRLTVV.

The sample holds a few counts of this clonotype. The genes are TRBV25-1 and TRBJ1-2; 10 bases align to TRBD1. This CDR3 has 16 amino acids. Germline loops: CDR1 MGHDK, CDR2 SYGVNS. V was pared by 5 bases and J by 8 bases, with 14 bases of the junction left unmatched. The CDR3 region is CASSTQPGQGYWGYTF. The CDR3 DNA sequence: TGTGCCAGCAGTACTCAACCGGGACAGGGGTATTGGGGCTACACCTTC.

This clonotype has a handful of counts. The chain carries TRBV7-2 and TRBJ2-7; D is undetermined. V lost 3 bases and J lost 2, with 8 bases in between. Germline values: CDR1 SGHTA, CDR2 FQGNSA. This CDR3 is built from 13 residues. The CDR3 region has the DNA TGTGCCAGCAGCTTCCTCTTACCCTACGAGCAGTACTTC. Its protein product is CASSFLLPYEQYF.

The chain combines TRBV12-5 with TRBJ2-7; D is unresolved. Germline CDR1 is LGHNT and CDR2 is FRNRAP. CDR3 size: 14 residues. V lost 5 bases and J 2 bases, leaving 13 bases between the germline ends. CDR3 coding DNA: TGTGCTAGTGGTCCCTCGGCTACCACCTACGAGCAGTACTTC. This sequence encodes CASGPSATTYEQYF.